One sample yielded the 18 T cell receptor beta chains listed below, sequenced in a study of T cells after yellow fever vaccination. From the 5' RACE reads, TCRdb called clonotypes with MiXCR, one entry per CDR3 protein. The table records about 300,000 distinct CDR3 sequences, 7.5% to 9.5% of them present only once. The specimen comprised CD4+ T cells sorted from PBMCs, sampled 5 days after the yellow fever booster vaccination. All receptors come from a man younger than 30 who received the YFV17D yellow fever vaccine.

The chain is built from TRBV6-5 and TRBJ1-5, with unresolved D. The CDR3 is 14 residues long. V lost 5 bases to trimming and J lost 4 bases, with 12 bases between them. The germline CDR1 and CDR2 sequences are MNHEY and SVGAGI. CDR3 sequence (DNA): TGTGCCAGCAGTCGGGTCGGATGGAATCAGCCCCAGCATTTT. This encodes CASSRVGWNQPQHF.

The J gene is TRBJ2-5, the V gene TRBV5-8; D is ambiguous. With 1 base removed from V and 0 bases from J, the gap between germline ends came to 16 bases. The CDR3 is made up of 17 amino acids. Per the germline V gene, CDR1 is SGHTS and CDR2 is YDEGEE. The CDR3 region has the DNA TGTGCCAGCAGCTTGTTAGGGTGGGTTGCGTACCAAGAGACCCAGTACTTC. It specifies CASSLLGWVAYQETQYF.

J is TRBJ1-1 and V is TRBV5-1; D perhaps matches TRBD1 (6 bases). CDR1 and CDR2 from the germline V gene are SGHRS and YFSETQ. The V end lost 4 bases, the J end lost 4 bases, and 20 bases lay between the germline ends. The CDR3 runs 16 residues. The CDR3 protein is CASSPTLAGARTEAFF. CDR3 DNA sequence: TGCGCCAGCAGCCCCACCCTGGCGGGGGCCCGCACTGAAGCTTTCTTT.

The gene calls are TRBV7-3 and TRBJ2-3; possible D gene TRBD1, 6 bases. Trimming removed 5 bases from V and 3 bases from J, with 12 bases in between. The germline V gene encodes CDR1 SGHTA and CDR2 FQGTGA. The CDR3 is 14 residues long. Written as DNA, the CDR3 is TGTGCCAGCAGCGTGGGGGCCTTTACAGATACGCAGTATTTT. This codes for CASSVGAFTDTQYF. The entire variable domain, with the rest obtained from reference TRBV7-3 and TRBJ2-3, is as follows: GAGVSQTPSNKVTEKGKYVELRCDPISGHTALYWYRQSLGQGPEFLIYFQGTGAADDSGLPNDRFFAVRPEGSVSTLKIQRTERGDSAVYLCASSVGAFTDTQYFGPGTRLTVL.

The rearrangement uses TRBV5-1 and TRBJ1-1; D gene unclear. CDR1 SGHRS and CDR2 YFSETQ come from the germline V gene. CDR3 size: 11 residues. V lost 4 bases and J lost 4, with 5 bases in between. The CDR3 coding sequence is TGCGCCAGCAGCGATGCCACTGAAGCTTTCTTT. It specifies CASSDATEAFF.

This clonotype has just a few counts. The chain combines TRBV4-3 with TRBJ2-5; D is ambiguous. V lost 0 bases, J lost 0 bases, and 8 bases lay in between. From germline, CDR1 is LGHNA and CDR2 YSLEER. This CDR3 comprises 15 residues. The CDR3 loop is CASSQDGQYQETQYF. The CDR3 DNA is TGCGCCAGCAGCCAAGATGGTCAGTACCAAGAGACCCAGTACTTC.

The CDR3 is CASSTSGTVGNTEAFF. The CDR3, as DNA: TGTGCCAGCAGTACTAGCGGGACAGTCGGGAACACTGAAGCTTTCTTT. The V gene is TRBV12-3 or TRBV12-4, the J gene TRBJ1-1; 7 bases map to TRBD1. The CDR3 is 16 residues long. The junction had 10 bases not matched to a gene; V was cut back by 5 bases and J by 1 base.

This clonotype was counted many times. The V call is TRBV7-2, the J call TRBJ2-6; the D is unclear. This CDR3 spans 15 amino acids. The V end lost 4 bases, the J end lost 0 bases, and 7 bases lay between the germline ends. Germline V gene lookup returns CDR1 SGHTA and CDR2 FQGNSA. The CDR3 loop is CASSSQASGANVLTF. The CDR3 nucleotides read TGTGCCAGCAGCTCTCAGGCCTCTGGGGCCAACGTCCTGACTTTC.

CDR3 coding DNA: TGTGCCAGCAGCGCTTCCTATCCGCGGGGGGCCTACAATGAGCAGTTCTTC. The encoded protein is CASSASYPRGAYNEQFF. The J gene is TRBJ2-1, the V gene TRBV6-2 or TRBV6-3; 8 positions match TRBD2. CDR3 size: 17 residues. The junction had 12 bases not matched to a gene; V was cut back by 6 bases and J by 2 bases. Germline CDR1 is MNHEY and CDR2 is SVGEGT.

This clonotype was seen a few times. The chain carries TRBV27 and TRBJ2-3; no reliable D call. This CDR3 contains 14 residues. Trimming took off 6 bases at V and 5 bases at J, with 15 bases between the two ends. Germline CDR1 is MNHEY and CDR2 is SMNVEV (reference sequence). CDR3 amino acids: CASRLMGSKDTQYF. Here the CDR3 DNA reads TGTGCCAGCAGGCTGATGGGCTCGAAAGATACGCAGTATTTT.

This clonotype turned up a few times. The gene calls are TRBV5-6 and TRBJ1-1, with a possible D match to TRBD1 (5 bases). Germline assignment: CDR1 SGHDT and CDR2 YYEEEE. The V end was cut by 2 bases, the J end by 6 bases, with 14 bases between. The CDR3 has 14 residues. The CDR3 nucleotides read TGTGCCAGCAGCTTTACCGGGGGGGACCCTGAAGCTTTCTTT. It encodes CASSFTGGDPEAFF.

This clonotype was seen many times. V is TRBV4-1 and J is TRBJ2-7; TRBD2 aligns across 7 bases. V dropped 2 bases and J dropped 4; count of bases not matched to a gene: 11. Germline CDR1 reads MGHRA; CDR2 reads YSYEKL. The CDR3 consists of 16 residues. This chain's CDR3 is CASSQWEGMPAYEQYF. The CDR3 coding sequence is TGCGCCAGCAGCCAATGGGAGGGGATGCCGGCGTACGAGCAGTACTTC.

The sample holds a few counts of this clonotype. V is TRBV6-1 and J is TRBJ1-6, with D possibly TRBD1 on 5 matching bases. The CDR3 extends over 15 amino acids. Germline CDR1 reads MNHNS; CDR2 reads SASEGT. V lost 5 bases to trimming and J lost 3 bases, with 11 bases between them. CDR3 sequence (DNA): TGTGCCAGCAGTTCCCCGGGACTCTATAATTCACCCCTCCACTTT. This codes for CASSSPGLYNSPLHF.

This clonotype has ten or more counts. J is TRBJ2-4 and V is TRBV5-1, with 8 bases aligning to TRBD2. The germline gives CDR1 SGHRS, CDR2 YFSETQ. The junction had 11 bases not matched to a gene; V was cut back by 4 bases and J by 8 bases. The CDR3 totals 15 residues. This chain's CDR3 is CASSPGPGLEDIQYF. CDR3 sequence (DNA): TGCGCCAGCAGCCCCGGGCCGGGACTAGAGGACATTCAGTACTTC.

This clonotype has only a few counts. The genes are TRBV4-3 and TRBJ2-5; possible D gene TRBD2, 7 bases. The germline CDR1 and CDR2 sequences are LGHNA and YSLEER. The CDR3 runs 17 residues. Trimming stripped 1 base from V and 7 bases from J, with 22 bases between. The CDR3 DNA reads as TGCGCCAGCAGCCAAGGTCACGGGGGGCCCTCTGTAGGGACCCAGTACTTC. It is translated as CASSQGHGGPSVGTQYF.

This clonotype was seen repeatedly, ten times or more. The chain uses TRBV12-3 or TRBV12-4 and TRBJ1-1, with unresolved D. This CDR3 region has 13 residues. Trimming pared 6 bases from V and 2 bases from J, leaving 10 bases between. The CDR3: CASSLSENTEAFF. The CDR3 DNA reads TGTGCCAGCAGCTTATCAGAAAACACTGAAGCTTTCTTT.

There are many counts of this clonotype. The rearrangement uses TRBV5-1 and TRBJ2-7, with 10 bases matching TRBD1. The V and J ends lost 4 bases and 4 bases, in that order; junction bases with no gene match: 5. The CDR3 runs 14 residues. Germline CDR1 is SGHRS and CDR2 is YFSETQ. The CDR3 nucleotides are TGCGCCAGCAGCCGGACAGGGGGGTCTTACGAGCAGTACTTC. As protein: CASSRTGGSYEQYF.

This chain links TRBV20-1 with TRBJ2-7; D gene uncertain. This CDR3 contains 12 residues. V was cut by 6 bases and J by 0 bases, with 9 bases left in between. The germline V gene has CDR1 DFQATT and CDR2 SNEGSKA (reference sequence). The CDR3 DNA follows: TGCAGTGCAAGTCTGTTCTCCTACGAGCAGTACTTC. It yields the protein CSASLFSYEQYF.